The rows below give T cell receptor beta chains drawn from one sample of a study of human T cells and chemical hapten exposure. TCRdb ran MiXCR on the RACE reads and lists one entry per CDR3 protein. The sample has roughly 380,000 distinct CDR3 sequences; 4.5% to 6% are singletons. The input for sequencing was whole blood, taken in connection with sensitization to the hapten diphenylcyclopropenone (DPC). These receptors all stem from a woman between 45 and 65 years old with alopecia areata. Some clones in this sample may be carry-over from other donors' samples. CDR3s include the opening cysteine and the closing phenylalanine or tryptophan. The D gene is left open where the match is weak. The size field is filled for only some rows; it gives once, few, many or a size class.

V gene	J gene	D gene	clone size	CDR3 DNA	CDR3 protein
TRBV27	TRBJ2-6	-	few	TGTGCCAGCCGAGAAGGGGCAGGGGGGGCCAACGTCCTGACTTTC	CASREGAGGANVLTF
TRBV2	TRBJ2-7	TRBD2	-	TGTGCCAGCAGTGAATTTGGGGCTAGCGGGGGGCCCCAACCCTACGAGCAGTACTTC	CASSEFGASGGPQPYEQYF
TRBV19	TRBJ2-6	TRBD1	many	TGTGCCAGCAGGACAGGGGCCGGGGCCAACGTCCTGACTTTC	CASRTGAGANVLTF
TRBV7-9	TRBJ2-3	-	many	TGTGCCAGCAGCTTAGGGGTTGGCACAGATACGCAGTATTTT	CASSLGVGTDTQYF
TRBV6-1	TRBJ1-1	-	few	TGTGCCACAGATGACCGCTCGAACACTGAAGCTTTCTTT	CATDDRSNTEAFF
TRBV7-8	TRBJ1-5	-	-	TGTGCCAGCAGCTTAGGCGGGATTCAGCCCCAGCATTTT	CASSLGGIQPQHF
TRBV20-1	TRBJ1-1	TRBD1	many	TGCAGTGCCAGGAGGGAGGGGGCAGGCACTGAAGCTTTCTTT	CSARREGAGTEAFF
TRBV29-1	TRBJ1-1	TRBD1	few	TGCAGCGCCGGGGGGGCTACAGGGGACAGAATAAAAAACACTGAAGCTTTCTTT	CSAGGATGDRIKNTEAFF
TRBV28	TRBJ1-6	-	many	TGTGCCAGCACGGGGGAAGGGCCCTATAATTCACCCCTCCACTTT	CASTGEGPYNSPLHF
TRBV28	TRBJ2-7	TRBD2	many	TGTGCCAGCAGTAGCGGGACTCCCTACGAGCAGTACTTC	CASSSGTPYEQYF
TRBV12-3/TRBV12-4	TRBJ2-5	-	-	TGTGCCAGCAGTTTAGAAAGAGGAGAGACCCAGTACTTC	CASSLERGETQYF
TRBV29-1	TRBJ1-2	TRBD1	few	TGCAGCGTTGAGTTGGGACAGGCGTATGGCTACACCTTC	CSVELGQAYGYTF
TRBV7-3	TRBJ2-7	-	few	TGTGCCAGCAGCTTAGATGTAGGGGACGAGCAGTACTTC	CASSLDVGDEQYF
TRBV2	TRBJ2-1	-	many	TGTGCCAGCAGTAGCACGAGCTCCTACAATGAGCAGTTCTTC	CASSSTSSYNEQFF
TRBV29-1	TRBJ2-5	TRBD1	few	TGCAGCGTTGAATCTAACAGGGGAGAGACCCAGTACTTC	CSVESNRGETQYF
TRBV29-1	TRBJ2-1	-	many	TGCAGTTTCCGCTCCTACAATGAGCAGTTCTTC	CSFRSYNEQFF
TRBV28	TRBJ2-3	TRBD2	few	TGTGCCAGCAGTTTGGGGACTAGCGGGACTTCAGATACGCAGTATTTT	CASSLGTSGTSDTQYF
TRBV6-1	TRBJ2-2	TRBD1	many	TGTGCCAGCATCGGACAGGGGACCGGGGAGCTGTTTTTT	CASIGQGTGELFF
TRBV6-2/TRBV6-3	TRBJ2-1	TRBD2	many	TGTGCCAGCAGTTACGGCGGGAGGGGGTACAATGAGCAGTTCTTC	CASSYGGRGYNEQFF
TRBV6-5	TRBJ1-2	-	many	TGTGCCAGCAGTTCATACAGTTCGGGGGGCTATGGCTACACCTTC	CASSSYSSGGYGYTF
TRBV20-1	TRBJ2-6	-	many	TGCAGTGCGAAGGGACACCCCTCTGGGGCCAACGTCCTGACTTTC	CSAKGHPSGANVLTF
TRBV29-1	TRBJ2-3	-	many	TGCAGCGTTGAAAATCCTCGGGGTTCTGGCACAGATACGCAGTATTTT	CSVENPRGSGTDTQYF
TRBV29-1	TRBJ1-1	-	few	TGCAGCGTTGACGGGGCCAGGCCGGACACTGAAGCTTTCTTT	CSVDGARPDTEAFF
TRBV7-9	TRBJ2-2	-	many	TGTGCCAGCAGCTTAGCGCGGGGATCCGGGGAGCTGTTTTTT	CASSLARGSGELFF
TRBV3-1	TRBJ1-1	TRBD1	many	TGTGCCAGCGGATACCAGGGGGCGAGGAACACTGAAGCTTTCTTT	CASGYQGARNTEAFF
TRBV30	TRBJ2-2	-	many	TGTGCCTGGATGGGGGCCACCGGGGAGCTGTTTTTT	CAWMGATGELFF
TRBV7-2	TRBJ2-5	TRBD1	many	TGTGCCAGCAGCTCGGGACAGATCCAAGAGACCCAGTACTTC	CASSSGQIQETQYF
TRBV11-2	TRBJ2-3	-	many	TGTGCCAGCAGCTTAGATTCGGGGCCCTTTCATACGCAGTATTTT	CASSLDSGPFHTQYF
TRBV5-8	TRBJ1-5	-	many	TGTGCCAGCAGCTTGGTTGGACAGCCAGCGGGACAGCCCCAGCATTTT	CASSLVGQPAGQPQHF
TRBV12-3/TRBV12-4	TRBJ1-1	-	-	TGTGCCAGCAGTCCCCTCGGGACTCTGCCGTACACTGAAGCTTTCTTT	CASSPLGTLPYTEAFF
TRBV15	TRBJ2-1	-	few	TGTGCCACCAGCAGAGTAGCGATATCAGGCAATGAGCAGTTCTTC	CATSRVAISGNEQFF
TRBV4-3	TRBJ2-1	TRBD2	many	TGCGCCAGCAGCCAAGATTGGGCGGGGGGCCCGCTTAATGAGCAGTTCTTC	CASSQDWAGGPLNEQFF
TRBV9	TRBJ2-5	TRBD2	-	TGTGCCAGCAGCCCCGGACTAGCCGACGAGACCCAGTACTTC	CASSPGLADETQYF
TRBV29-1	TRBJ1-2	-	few	TGCAGCGTAGCCGACAGGTCCTATGGCTACACCTTC	CSVADRSYGYTF
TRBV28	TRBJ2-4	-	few	TGTGCCAGCAGTTTGACGGGCAGGGAGGCCAAAAACATTCAGTACTTC	CASSLTGREAKNIQYF
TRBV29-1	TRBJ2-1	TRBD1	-	TGCAGCGCCCTAAGGACAGGGGAATCTTACAATGAGCAGTTCTTC	CSALRTGESYNEQFF
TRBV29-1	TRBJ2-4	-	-	TGCAGCGTTGAATTTCCCTTTAGGTCGGTAAACATTCAGTACTTC	CSVEFPFRSVNIQYF
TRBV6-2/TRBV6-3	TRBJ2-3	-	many	TGTGCCAGCAGTTTACAGCGCGACCACACAGATACGCAGTATTTT	CASSLQRDHTDTQYF
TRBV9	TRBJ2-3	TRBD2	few	TGTGCCAGCAGCGTATCCACTAGCGGGGGTATAGATACGCAGTATTTT	CASSVSTSGGIDTQYF
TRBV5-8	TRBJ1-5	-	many	TGTGCCAGCAGCTTGGACAGGTCTAATCAGCCCCAGCATTTT	CASSLDRSNQPQHF
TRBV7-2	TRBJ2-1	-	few	TGTGCCAGCAGCTTAGTTGGAGGACGAGGGTTGAATGAGCAGTTCTTC	CASSLVGGRGLNEQFF
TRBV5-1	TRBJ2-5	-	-	TGCGCCAGCAGCGTGGGGACCGAGACCCAGTACTTC	CASSVGTETQYF
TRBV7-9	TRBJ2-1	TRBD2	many	TGTGCCAGCAGCATATCTAGCGGGGGGATCAATGAGCAGTTCTTC	CASSISSGGINEQFF
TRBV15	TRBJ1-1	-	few	TGTGCCACCAGCAGAGACGGGATGAACACTGAAGCTTTCTTT	CATSRDGMNTEAFF
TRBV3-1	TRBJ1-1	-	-	TGTGCCAGCATAGGGAGCACTGAAGCTTTCTTT	CASIGSTEAFF
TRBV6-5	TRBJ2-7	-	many	TGTGCCAGCAGTTACCAAACCGGGACGCCCTTCGACGAGCAGTACTTC	CASSYQTGTPFDEQYF
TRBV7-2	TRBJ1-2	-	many	TGTGCCAGCAGCTTAGCGGAGGGGGACCTGAATGGCTACACCTTC	CASSLAEGDLNGYTF
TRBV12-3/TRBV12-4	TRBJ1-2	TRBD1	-	TGTGCCAGCAGGGGACAGGGGCCTGGCTACACCTTC	CASRGQGPGYTF
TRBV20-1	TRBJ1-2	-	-	TGCAGTGCCTTCGGTGAGGGGGAAGGCTATGGCTACACCTTC	CSAFGEGEGYGYTF